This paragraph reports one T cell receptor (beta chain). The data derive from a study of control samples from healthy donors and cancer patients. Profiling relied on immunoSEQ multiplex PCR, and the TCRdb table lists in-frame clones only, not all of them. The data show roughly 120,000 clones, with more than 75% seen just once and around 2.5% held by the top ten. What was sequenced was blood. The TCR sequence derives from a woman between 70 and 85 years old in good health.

The CDR3 protein is CATSEPAGYEQYF. CDR3 nucleotides: TGTGCCACCAGTGAGCCCGCGGGCTACGAGCAGTACTTC. The chain uses TRBV24-1 and TRBJ2-7, with D maybe TRBD2 (5 bases). The germline V gene has CDR1 KGHDR and CDR2 SFDVKD. This CDR3 region has 13 residues. The V end was cut by 4 bases, the J end by 3 bases, with 9 bases between.